This T cell receptor (beta chain) was recorded in a study of PD-1 blockade in classical Hodgkin lymphoma. Study results and limitations: Diversity in CD4+ TCRs, unlike that measured in CD8+ TCRs, had risen significantly by C4D1.

The assay was immunoSEQ multiplex PCR, and TCRdb's table has in-frame clones only and misses some. The sample consists of around 37,000 clones, roughly 90% of them appearing once. Time point given: cycle 4 day 1 (C4D1), after more than 5 weeks of nivolumab. Relapse was seen in all patients after autologous stem cell transplantation, and brentuximab vedotin exposure was variable. Magnetic negative selection was used to purify CD4+ T cells from thawed PBMCs. About this clone itself: The antigen remains unidentified.

The CDR3 runs to 16 residues. Germline V gene sequence: CDR1 MDHEN, CDR2 SYDVKM. The V gene end was trimmed by 5 bases and the J gene end by 3 bases; junction bases not matched to a gene: 9. The sample here was CD4+ T cells from blood, taken before the fourth cycle of nivolumab. The TCR was taken from a human donor with classical Hodgkin lymphoma. The rearrangement joins TRBV28 to TRBJ2-1; 8 bases are a match to TRBD2. As DNA, the CDR3 is TGTGCCAGCAGTCCCGGCAGCGGGAGTTACTACAATGAGCAGTTCTTC. Its translation: CASSPGSGSYYNEQFF.